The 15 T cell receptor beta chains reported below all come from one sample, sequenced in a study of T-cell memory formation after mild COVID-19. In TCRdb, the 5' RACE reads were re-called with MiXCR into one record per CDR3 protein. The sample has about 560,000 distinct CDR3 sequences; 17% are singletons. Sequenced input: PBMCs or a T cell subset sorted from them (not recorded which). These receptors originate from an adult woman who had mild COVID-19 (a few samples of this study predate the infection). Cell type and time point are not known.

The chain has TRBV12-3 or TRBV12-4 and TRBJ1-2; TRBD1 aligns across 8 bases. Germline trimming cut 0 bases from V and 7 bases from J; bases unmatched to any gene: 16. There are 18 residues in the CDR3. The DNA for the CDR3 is TGTGCCAGCAGTTTAGCGTACCCTCCGACAGGGGCGGTGAGTGGCTACACCTTC. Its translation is CASSLAYPPTGAVSGYTF.

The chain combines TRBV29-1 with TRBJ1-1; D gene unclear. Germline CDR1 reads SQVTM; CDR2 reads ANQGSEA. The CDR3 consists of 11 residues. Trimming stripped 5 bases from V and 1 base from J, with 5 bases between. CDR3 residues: CSVYGNTEAFF. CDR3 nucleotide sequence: TGCAGCGTTTACGGGAACACTGAAGCTTTCTTT.

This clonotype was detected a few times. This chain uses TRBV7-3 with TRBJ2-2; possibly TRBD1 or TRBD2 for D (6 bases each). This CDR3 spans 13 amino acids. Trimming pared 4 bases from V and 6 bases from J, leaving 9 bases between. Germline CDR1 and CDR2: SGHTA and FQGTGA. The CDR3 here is CASSSGGPGELFF. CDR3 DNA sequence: TGTGCCAGCAGCTCCGGGGGCCCCGGGGAGCTGTTTTTT. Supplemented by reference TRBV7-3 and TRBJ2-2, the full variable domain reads GAGVSQTPSNKVTEKGKYVELRCDPISGHTALYWYRQSLGQGPEFLIYFQGTGAADDSGLPNDRFFAVRPEGSVSTLKIQRTERGDSAVYLCASSSGGPGELFFGEGSRLTVL.

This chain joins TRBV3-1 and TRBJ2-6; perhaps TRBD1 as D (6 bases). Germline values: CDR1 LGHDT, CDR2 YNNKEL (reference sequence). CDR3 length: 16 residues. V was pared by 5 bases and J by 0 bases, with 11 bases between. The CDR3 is CASSGDMPSGANVLTF. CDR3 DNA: TGTGCCAGCAGCGGGGACATGCCCTCTGGGGCCAACGTCCTGACTTTC. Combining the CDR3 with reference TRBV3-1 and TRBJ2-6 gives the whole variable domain DTAVSQTPKYLVTQMGNDKSIKCEQNLGHDTMYWYKQDSKKFLKIMFSYNNKELIINETVPNRFSPKSPDKAHLNLHINSLELGDSAVYFCASSGDMPSGANVLTFGAGSRLTVL.

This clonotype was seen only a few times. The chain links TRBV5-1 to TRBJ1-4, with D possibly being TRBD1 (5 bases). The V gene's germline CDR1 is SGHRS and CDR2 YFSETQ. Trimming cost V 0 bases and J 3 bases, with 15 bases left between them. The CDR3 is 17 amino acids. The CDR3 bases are TGCGCCAGCAGCTTGGCAGCGGGGCCCTATTCTAATGAAAAACTGTTTTTT. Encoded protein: CASSLAAGPYSNEKLFF.

This chain's CDR3 is CASSQVISGGTEAFF. CDR3 nucleotide sequence: TGTGCCAGCAGCCAAGTCATTTCAGGGGGGACTGAAGCTTTCTTT. V and J are TRBV3-1 and TRBJ1-1; 7 bases are shared with TRBD1. There are 15 residues in the CDR3. With 1 base clipped from V and 5 bases from J, the junction kept 7 bases outside the gene matches. The germline gives CDR1 LGHDT, CDR2 YNNKEL (reference sequence).

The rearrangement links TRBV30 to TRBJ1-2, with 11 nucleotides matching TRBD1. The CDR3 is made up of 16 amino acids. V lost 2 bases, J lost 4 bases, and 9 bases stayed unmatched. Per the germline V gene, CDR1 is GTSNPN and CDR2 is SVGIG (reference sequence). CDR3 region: CAWSSRLGTGGYGYTF. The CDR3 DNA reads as TGTGCCTGGAGTTCAAGACTCGGGACAGGGGGCTATGGCTACACCTTC.

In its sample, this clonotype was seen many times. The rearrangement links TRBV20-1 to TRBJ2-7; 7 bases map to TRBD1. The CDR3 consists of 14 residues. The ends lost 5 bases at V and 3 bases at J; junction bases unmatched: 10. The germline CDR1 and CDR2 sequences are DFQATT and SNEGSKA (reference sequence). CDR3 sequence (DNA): TGCAGTGCTTCTCCCGGGACAGATAACTACGAGCAGTACTTC. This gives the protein CSASPGTDNYEQYF.

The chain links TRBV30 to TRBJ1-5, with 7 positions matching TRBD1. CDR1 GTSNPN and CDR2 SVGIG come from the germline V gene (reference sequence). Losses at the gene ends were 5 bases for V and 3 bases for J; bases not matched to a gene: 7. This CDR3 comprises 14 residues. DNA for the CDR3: TGTGCCTGGCAAGTCGGGACAGACAATCAGCCCCAGCATTTT. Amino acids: CAWQVGTDNQPQHF. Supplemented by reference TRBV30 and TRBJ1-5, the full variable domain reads SQTIHQWPATLVQPVGSPLSLECTVEGTSNPNLYWYRQAAGRGLQLLFYSVGIGQISSEVPQNLSASRPQDRQFILSSKKLLLSDSGFYLCAWQVGTDNQPQHFGDGTRLSIL.

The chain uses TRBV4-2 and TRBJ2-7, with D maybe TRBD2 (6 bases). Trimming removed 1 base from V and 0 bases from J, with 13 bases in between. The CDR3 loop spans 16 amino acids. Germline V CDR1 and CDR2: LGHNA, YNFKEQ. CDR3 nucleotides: TGTGCCAGCAGCCAAGTGGGCGGGGACTTCTCCTACGAGCAGTACTTC. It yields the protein CASSQVGGDFSYEQYF.

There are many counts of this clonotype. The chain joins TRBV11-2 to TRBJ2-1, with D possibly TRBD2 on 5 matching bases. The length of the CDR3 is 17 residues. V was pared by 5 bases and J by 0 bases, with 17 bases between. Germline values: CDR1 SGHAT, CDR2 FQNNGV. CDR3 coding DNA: TGTGCCAGCAGCCTACGGACTGGAACCTACTCCTACAATGAGCAGTTCTTC. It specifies CASSLRTGTYSYNEQFF.

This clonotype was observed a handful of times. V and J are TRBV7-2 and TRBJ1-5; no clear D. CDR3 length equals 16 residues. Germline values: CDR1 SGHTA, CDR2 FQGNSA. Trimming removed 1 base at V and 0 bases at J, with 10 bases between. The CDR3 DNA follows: TGTGCCAGCAGCTTAGAACGGCTTTATAGCAATCAGCCCCAGCATTTT. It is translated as CASSLERLYSNQPQHF.

The CDR3 protein is CASSFVFGISGSWTDTQYF. CDR3 nucleotides: TGTGCCAGCAGCTTTGTCTTCGGTATTAGCGGGAGTTGGACAGATACGCAGTATTTT. The chain has TRBV7-2 and TRBJ2-3, with TRBD2 matching 9 bases. J lost 3 bases, V lost 3 bases, and 16 bases had no gene match. This CDR3 is built from 19 residues. The germline V gene encodes CDR1 SGHTA and CDR2 FQGNSA.

The CDR3 sequence is CASSPGGAGYTF. CDR3 nucleotide sequence: TGTGCCAGCAGCCCCGGAGGCGCTGGCTACACCTTC. This chain connects TRBV3-1 to TRBJ1-2, with D unclear. This CDR3 has 12 residues. Germline V gene data show CDR1 as LGHDT and CDR2 as YNNKEL (reference sequence). V was cut by 4 bases and J by 7 bases, with 10 bases left in between.

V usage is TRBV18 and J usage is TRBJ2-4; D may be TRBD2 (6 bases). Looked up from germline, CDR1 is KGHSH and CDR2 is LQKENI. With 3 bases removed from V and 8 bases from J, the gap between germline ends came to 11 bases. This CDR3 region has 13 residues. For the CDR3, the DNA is TGTGCCAGCTCACCGGACTATCGAGACATTCAGTACTTC. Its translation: CASSPDYRDIQYF. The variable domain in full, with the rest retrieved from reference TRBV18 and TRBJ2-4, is NAGVMQNPRHLVRRRGQEARLRCSPMKGHSHVYWYRQLPEEGLKFMVYLQKENIIDESGMPKERFSAEFPKEGPSILRIQQVVRGDSAAYFCASSPDYRDIQYFGAGTRLSVL.